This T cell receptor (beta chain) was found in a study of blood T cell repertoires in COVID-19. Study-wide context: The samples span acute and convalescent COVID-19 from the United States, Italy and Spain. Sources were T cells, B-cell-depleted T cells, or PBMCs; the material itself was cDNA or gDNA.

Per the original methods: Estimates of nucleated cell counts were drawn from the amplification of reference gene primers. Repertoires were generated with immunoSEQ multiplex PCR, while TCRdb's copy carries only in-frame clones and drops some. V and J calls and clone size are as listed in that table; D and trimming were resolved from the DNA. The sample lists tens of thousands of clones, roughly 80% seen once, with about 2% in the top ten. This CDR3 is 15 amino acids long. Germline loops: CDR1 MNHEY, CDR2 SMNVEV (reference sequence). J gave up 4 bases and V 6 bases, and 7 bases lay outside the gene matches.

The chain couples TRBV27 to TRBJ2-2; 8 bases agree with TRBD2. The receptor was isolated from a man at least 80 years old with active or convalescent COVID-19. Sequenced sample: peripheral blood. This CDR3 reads CASSRGGPLTGELFF. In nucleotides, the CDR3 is TGTGCCAGCAGCCGGGGGGGACCACTCACCGGGGAGCTGTTTTTT.